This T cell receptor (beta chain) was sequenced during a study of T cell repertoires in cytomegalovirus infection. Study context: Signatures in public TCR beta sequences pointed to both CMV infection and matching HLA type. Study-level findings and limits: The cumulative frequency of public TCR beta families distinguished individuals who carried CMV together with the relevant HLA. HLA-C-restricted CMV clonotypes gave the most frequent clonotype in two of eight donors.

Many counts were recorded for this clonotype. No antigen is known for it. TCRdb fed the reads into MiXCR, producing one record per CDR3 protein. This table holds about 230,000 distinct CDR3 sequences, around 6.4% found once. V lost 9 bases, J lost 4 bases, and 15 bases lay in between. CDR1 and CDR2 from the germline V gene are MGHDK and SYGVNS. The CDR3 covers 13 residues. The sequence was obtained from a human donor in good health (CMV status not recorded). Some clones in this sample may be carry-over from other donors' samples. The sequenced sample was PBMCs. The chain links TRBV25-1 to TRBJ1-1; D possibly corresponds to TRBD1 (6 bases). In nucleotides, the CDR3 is TGTGCCAGTACCCCTACAGGGAGCACTGAAGCTTTCTTT. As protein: CASTPTGSTEAFF.